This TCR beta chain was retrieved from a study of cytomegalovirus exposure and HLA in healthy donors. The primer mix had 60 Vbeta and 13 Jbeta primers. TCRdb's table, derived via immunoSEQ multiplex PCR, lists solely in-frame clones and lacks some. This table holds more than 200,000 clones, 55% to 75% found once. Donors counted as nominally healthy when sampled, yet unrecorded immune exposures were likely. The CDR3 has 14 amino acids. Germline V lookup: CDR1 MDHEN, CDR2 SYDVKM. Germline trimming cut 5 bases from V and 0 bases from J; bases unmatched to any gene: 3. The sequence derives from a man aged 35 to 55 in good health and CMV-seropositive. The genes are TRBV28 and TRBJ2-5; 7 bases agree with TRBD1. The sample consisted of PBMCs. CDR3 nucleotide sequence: TGTGCCAGCAGTCTACAGGGGTACCAAGAGACCCAGTACTTC. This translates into CASSLQGYQETQYF. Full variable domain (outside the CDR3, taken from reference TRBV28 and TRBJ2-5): DVKVTQSSRYLVKRTGEKVFLECVQDMDHENMFWYRQDPGLGLRLIYFSYDVKMKEKGDIPEGYSVSREKKERFSLILESASTNQTSMYLCASSLQGYQETQYFGPGTRLLVL.